Given below is one T cell receptor beta chain in context. The antigen remains unidentified. This CDR3 contains 14 residues. V was cut by 5 bases and J by 3 bases, with 12 bases left in between. The germline CDR1 and CDR2 sequences are SGHVS and FNYEAQ. This sample is part of a study of response to subunit inactivated influenza vaccine. TCRdb recomputed calls from the RT-PCR reads with MiXCR, one row per CDR3 protein. The sample carries about 520,000 distinct CDR3 sequences, around 25% recorded once. Whole-study findings and limits: Only a handful of new T cells, the authors suggested, are recruited with each seasonal influenza vaccination.

The chain uses TRBV7-6 and TRBJ2-3, with D tentatively TRBD1 (6 bases). The receptor was isolated from a man between 45 and 60 years old who received an inactivated influenza vaccine. This sample comprised CD4+ T cells sorted from PBMCs, obtained less than 6 days after vaccination. Written as DNA, the CDR3 is TGTGCCAGCAGCCCAGGGGTTATAACAGATACGCAGTATTTT. This gives the protein CASSPGVITDTQYF.